This TCR beta chain derives from a study of T cell changes during pregnancy in multiple sclerosis. The assay was immunoSEQ multiplex PCR, and TCRdb's table has in-frame clones only and misses some. The sample lists some 57,000 clones; around 90% were seen once. Trimming took 2 bases from V and 3 from J, leaving 14 bases between them. The CDR3 sequence is 15 residues long. Germline loops: CDR1 SGHTA, CDR2 FQGNSA. The chain combines TRBV7-2 with TRBJ2-7, with D perhaps TRBD2 (5 bases). This TCR was recovered from a female donor in good health, enrolled as a control in a pregnancy study. The sequenced sample was peripheral blood, obtained in the first trimester of pregnancy. CDR3 protein: CASSLYGVGLYEQYF. The CDR3 DNA reads TGTGCCAGCAGCTTATACGGGGTTGGACTCTACGAGCAGTACTTC.